This T cell receptor beta chain stems from a study of cytotoxic CD8 clonotypes in ibrutinib-treated CLL. Using immunoSEQ multiplex PCR, the repertoire was profiled, and TCRdb retains in-frame clones only, with some absent. The profile shows 140,000 or so clones, roughly three quarters of them singletons. Germline CDR1 and CDR2: SNHLY and FYNNEI. Trimming stripped 4 bases from V and 6 bases from J, with 16 bases between. The CDR3 spans 15 residues. The chain employs TRBV2 and TRBJ1-5; D may be TRBD1 (5 bases). Sequencing used PBMCs, obtained after 12 months of ibrutinib treatment. This clonotype was sampled from a human donor with chronic lymphocytic leukemia. The CDR3 nucleotides are TGTGCCAGCAGTGGGCTTGAGCAGGGCAGTCAGCCCCAGCATTTT. Protein product: CASSGLEQGSQPQHF.